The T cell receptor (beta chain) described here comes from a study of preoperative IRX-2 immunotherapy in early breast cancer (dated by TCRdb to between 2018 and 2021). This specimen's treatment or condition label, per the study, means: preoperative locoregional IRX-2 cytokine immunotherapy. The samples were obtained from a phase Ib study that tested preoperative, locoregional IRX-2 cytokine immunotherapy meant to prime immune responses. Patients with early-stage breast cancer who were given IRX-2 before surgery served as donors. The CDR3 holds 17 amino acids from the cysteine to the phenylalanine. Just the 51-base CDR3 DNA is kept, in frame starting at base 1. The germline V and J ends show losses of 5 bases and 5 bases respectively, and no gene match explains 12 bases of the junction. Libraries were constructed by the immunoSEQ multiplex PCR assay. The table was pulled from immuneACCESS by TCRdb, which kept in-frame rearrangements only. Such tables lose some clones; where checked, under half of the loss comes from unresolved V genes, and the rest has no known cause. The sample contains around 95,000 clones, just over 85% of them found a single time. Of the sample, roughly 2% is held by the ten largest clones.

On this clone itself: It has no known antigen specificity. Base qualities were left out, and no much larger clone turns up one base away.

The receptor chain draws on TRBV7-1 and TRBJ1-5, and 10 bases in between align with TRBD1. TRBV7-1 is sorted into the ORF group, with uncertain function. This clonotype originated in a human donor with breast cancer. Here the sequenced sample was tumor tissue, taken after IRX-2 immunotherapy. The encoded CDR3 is CASSPIPRGTGDQPQHF. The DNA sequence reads TGTGCCAGCAGCCCTATTCCCCGTGGGACAGGGGATCAGCCCCAGCATTTT.